These 20 T cell receptor beta chains share one sample of origin, sequenced in a study of regulatory T cells in long-lasting Graves disease. Arm-PCR of CDR3 regions and iRepertoire HTBI primers were the basis on which TCR beta libraries were built. TCRdb fed the multiplex PCR reads into MiXCR, producing one record per CDR3 protein. The sample contains about 470,000 distinct CDR3 sequences, about 20% of which appear only once. Time point indicated: persistent/refractory GD, antithyroid drugs over 5 years with positive TRAb. Construction of the TCR library relied on RNA isolated from PBMCs. Sequencing used peripheral blood mononuclear cells (PBMCs), obtained when the disease was refractory, from a patient treated with antithyroid drugs. Receptors were obtained from a female donor with Graves disease.

The table lists this clonotype with a few counts. V gene TRBV27 combines with J gene TRBJ1-1; D call uncertain. CDR3 length equals 14 residues. The germline gives CDR1 MNHEY, CDR2 SMNVEV (reference sequence). Trimming pared 5 bases from V and 6 bases from J, leaving 16 bases between. As DNA, the CDR3 is TGTGCCAGCAGTCGTGGTCGGTATAGCTCTGAAGCTTTCTTT. This gives the protein CASSRGRYSSEAFF.

This clonotype appeared many times. The chain employs TRBV11-2 and TRBJ2-2; D is possibly TRBD1 (5 bases). Germline loops: CDR1 SGHAT, CDR2 FQNNGV. The CDR3 extends over 15 amino acids. The germline V and J ends were trimmed by 1 base and 3 bases, with 9 bases remaining between them. The CDR3 DNA sequence: TGTGCCAGCAGCTTAGGGGGCGACCACACCGGGGAGCTGTTTTTT. Translation: CASSLGGDHTGELFF.

This clonotype was detected many times. The rearrangement links TRBV12-3 or TRBV12-4 to TRBJ2-5, with TRBD1 matching 8 bases. The CDR3 is 12 amino acids. The trim removed 11 bases at V and 2 bases at J, leaving 4 bases unmatched. CDR3 in DNA: TGTGCCTCCGGGACAGGACAAGAGACCCAGTACTTC. Translated: CASGTGQETQYF.

The chain recombines TRBV29-1 with TRBJ2-2; D call uncertain. V lost 5 bases and J 4 bases, leaving 8 bases between the germline ends. This CDR3 is 12 amino acids long. Germline V gene lookup returns CDR1 SQVTM and CDR2 ANQGSEA. CDR3 residues: CSVPESTGELFF. CDR3 nucleotides: TGCAGCGTTCCCGAATCCACCGGGGAGCTGTTTTTT.

The CDR3 protein is CSASRGEHGYTF. The CDR3 DNA is TGCAGTGCTTCTAGGGGGGAGCACGGCTACACCTTC. V and J are TRBV20-1 and TRBJ1-2, with D perhaps TRBD1 (6 bases). The V end was cut by 5 bases, the J end by 8 bases, with 15 bases between. CDR3 size: 12 residues. From germline, CDR1 is DFQATT and CDR2 SNEGSKA (reference sequence).

A few counts support this clonotype. The chain joins TRBV29-1 to TRBJ2-4, with 7 bases aligning to TRBD1. The CDR3 length is 11 residues. The germline CDR1 and CDR2 sequences are SQVTM and ANQGSEA. V trimming: 6 bases; J trimming: 7 bases; junction bases outside the gene matches: 3. The CDR3 region has the DNA TGCAGCGTCCGGACAGGCAACATTCAGTACTTC. It is translated as CSVRTGNIQYF.

On this clonotype: The junction departs from germline at one end; a sequencing error may be responsible. The genes are TRBV5-1 and TRBJ2-5, with D tentatively TRBD2 (7 bases). Per the germline V gene, CDR1 is SGHRS and CDR2 is YFSETQ. The CDR3 extends over 13 amino acids. The CDR3 reads CASSLAGQETQHF. In DNA form, the CDR3 reads TGCGCCAGCAGCTTAGCGGGACAAGAGACCCAGCACTTC.

This clonotype came up a few times. V and J are TRBV6-5 and TRBJ2-1; 9 bases line up with TRBD2. V trimming: 2 bases; J trimming: 3 bases; junction bases outside the gene matches: 11. CDR1 and CDR2 from the germline V gene are MNHEY and SVGAGI. The CDR3 is made up of 18 amino acids. This CDR3 reads CASSYPTFHSGSYNEQFF. The CDR3 DNA reads as TGTGCCAGCAGTTACCCGACGTTCCATAGCGGGAGCTACAATGAGCAGTTCTTC.

This clonotype has at least ten counts. The rearrangement joins TRBV20-1 to TRBJ2-7; 9 bases are shared with TRBD2. This CDR3 is built from 15 residues. Trimming at V came to 1 base and at J to 3 bases, leaving 7 bases not matched to a gene. Germline V gene sequence: CDR1 DFQATT, CDR2 SNEGSKA (reference sequence). CDR3: CSARAPASGVYEQYF. CDR3 coding DNA: TGCAGTGCTAGAGCCCCGGCTAGCGGGGTCTACGAGCAGTACTTC.

The genes are TRBV12-3 or TRBV12-4 and TRBJ2-7; D is possibly TRBD2 (6 bases). The CDR3 contains 12 residues. V lost 5 bases to trimming and J lost 6 bases, with 11 bases between them. In DNA form, the CDR3 reads TGTGCCAGCAGTCGCCCGGGGGTCGAGCAGTACTTC. This encodes CASSRPGVEQYF.

The chain couples TRBV18 to TRBJ1-6; TRBD1 is a possible D gene (5 bases). The V gene lost 3 bases and the J gene lost 1 base, with 16 bases spanning the gap. Germline lookup yields CDR1 KGHSH and CDR2 LQKENI. This CDR3 contains 18 residues. The CDR3 here is CASSPTPAGGSYNSPLHF. In DNA form, the CDR3 reads TGTGCCAGCTCACCTACCCCAGCCGGGGGGTCCTATAATTCACCCCTCCACTTT.

The table lists this clonotype with a few counts. This rearrangement joins TRBV12-3 or TRBV12-4 to TRBJ2-3; 7 nucleotides match TRBD2. This CDR3 is 12 amino acids long. V lost 4 bases and J lost 6; bases outside the gene matches: 1. The CDR3 DNA follows: TGTGCCAGCAGTTACGGGGGGGATACGCAGTATTTT. This sequence encodes CASSYGGDTQYF.

In its sample, this clonotype was seen many times. The chain carries TRBV7-2 and TRBJ1-5; TRBD1 might be the D (5 bases). Trimming stripped 8 bases from V and 2 bases from J, with 10 bases between. Germline V gene data show CDR1 as SGHTA and CDR2 as FQGNSA. This CDR3 is 13 amino acids long. CDR3 sequence: CASGHGGNQPQHF. For the CDR3, the DNA is TGTGCCAGCGGACATGGAGGCAATCAGCCCCAGCATTTT.

This clonotype has only a few counts. The rearrangement joins TRBV5-5 to TRBJ2-7; tentative D call: TRBD2 (6 bases). The CDR3 covers 15 residues. Germline CDR1 SGHKS, CDR2 YYEKEE (reference sequence). Deletions cut 0 bases from V and 0 bases from J, with 10 bases between. CDR3 in DNA: TGTGCCAGCAGCTTGGTAGCGGATAGCTCCTACGAGCAGTACTTC. It encodes CASSLVADSSYEQYF. Looking up the rest from reference TRBV5-5 and TRBJ2-7 gives the full variable domain: DAGVTQSPTHLIKTRGQQVTLRCSPISGHKSVSWYQQVLGQGPQFIFQYYEKEERGRGNFPDRFSARQFPNYSSELNVNALLLGDSALYLCASSLVADSSYEQYFGPGTRLTVT.

This clonotype showed up just a few times. The V call is TRBV6-1, the J call TRBJ1-3, with D unresolved. The germline V and J ends were trimmed by 7 bases and 2 bases, with 0 bases remaining between them. This CDR3 has 10 residues. Germline assignment: CDR1 MNHNS and CDR2 SASEGT. CDR3 loop: CASTGNTIYF. In DNA form, the CDR3 reads TGTGCCAGCACTGGAAACACCATATATTTT.

This clonotype was counted many times. This rearrangement joins TRBV5-1 to TRBJ1-2; D gene unclear. This CDR3 comprises 12 residues. The germline gives CDR1 SGHRS, CDR2 YFSETQ. The V gene lost 0 bases and the J gene lost 7 bases, with 7 bases spanning the gap. The CDR3, as DNA: TGCGCCAGCAGCTTGGGGGAAAGTGGCTACACCTTC. Translation: CASSLGESGYTF.

The V call is TRBV27, the J call TRBJ1-5, with 8 bases identical to TRBD1. The CDR3 has 19 residues. V was clipped by 4 bases and J by 2 bases; unmatched bases: 16. Germline V gene sequence: CDR1 MNHEY, CDR2 SMNVEV (reference sequence). For the CDR3, the DNA is TGTGCCAGCAGTTCATCTCGAGGACAGGGCCTTGGGGGCAATCAGCCCCAGCATTTT. Its translation is CASSSSRGQGLGGNQPQHF.

This clonotype was seen repeatedly, ten times or more. DNA for the CDR3: TGTGCCAGCAGTCCGCGACTAGCGGGAGACTTAGAGCAGTACTTC. This encodes CASSPRLAGDLEQYF. V usage is TRBV28 and J usage is TRBJ2-7; TRBD2 agrees at 12 bases. The ends lost 5 bases at V and 7 bases at J; junction bases unmatched: 9. This CDR3 is built from 15 residues. Germline assignment: CDR1 MDHEN and CDR2 SYDVKM. The full variable domain, in which reference TRBV28 and TRBJ2-7 provide the parts outside the CDR3, is DVKVTQSSRYLVKRTGEKVFLECVQDMDHENMFWYRQDPGLGLRLIYFSYDVKMKEKGDIPEGYSVSREKKERFSLILESASTNQTSMYLCASSPRLAGDLEQYFGPGTRLTVT.

The V call is TRBV5-1, the J call TRBJ1-4, with unresolved D. The V end lost 4 bases, the J end lost 8 bases, and 15 bases lay between the germline ends. The CDR3 contains 14 residues. The V gene's germline CDR1 is SGHRS and CDR2 YFSETQ. CDR3 DNA: TGCGCCAGCAGCAACGACCCAATGCACGAAAAACTGTTTTTT. Protein sequence: CASSNDPMHEKLFF.

The CDR3 spells CASPNPDRNQPQHF. The CDR3 coding sequence is TGTGCCAGCCCTAACCCCGACAGAAATCAGCCCCAGCATTTT. This chain links TRBV7-3 with TRBJ1-5, with a possible D match to TRBD1 (5 bases). This CDR3 is 14 amino acids long. The V end lost 8 bases, the J end lost 4 bases, and 15 bases lay between the germline ends. Germline-derived CDR1 and CDR2 are SGHTA and FQGTGA.